This TCR beta chain appears in the sequencing data of a study of blood T cell repertoires in COVID-19. Background on the study: Nucleic acid was either cDNA or gDNA, and it came from T cells, B-cell-depleted T cells, or PBMCs.

Profiled with immunoSEQ multiplex PCR; TCRdb holds only in-frame clones, not every one. The table shows about 320,000 clones, with roughly 90% occurring only once. CDR1 is LGHDT, CDR2 YNNKEL, per germline (reference sequence). The CDR3 loop spans 16 amino acids. V lost 5 bases and J 6 bases, leaving 23 bases between the germline ends. This TCR came from a man aged 55-75 years who had recovered from COVID-19. Sequencing was done on a sample of PBMCs or T cells enriched from blood (not recorded which). This rearrangement joins TRBV3-1 (or the pseudogene TRBV3-2) to TRBJ2-7; D is perhaps TRBD1 (6 bases). In DNA, the CDR3 is TGTGCCAGCAGCGATTCTAATCCTCTCAGGGGCGGCGAGCAGTACTTC. The encoded protein is CASSDSNPLRGGEQYF.